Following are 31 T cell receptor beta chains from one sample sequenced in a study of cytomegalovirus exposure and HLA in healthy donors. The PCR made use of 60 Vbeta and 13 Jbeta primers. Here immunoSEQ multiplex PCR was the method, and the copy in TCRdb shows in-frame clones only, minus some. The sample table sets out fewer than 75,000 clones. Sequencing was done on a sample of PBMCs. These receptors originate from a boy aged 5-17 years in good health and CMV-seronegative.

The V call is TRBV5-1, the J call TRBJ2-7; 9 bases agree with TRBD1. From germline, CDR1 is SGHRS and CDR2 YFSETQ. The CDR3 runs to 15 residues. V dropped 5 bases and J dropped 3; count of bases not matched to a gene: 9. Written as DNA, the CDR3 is TGCGCCAGCAGGGACCCTGGGACAGGGCACTACGAGCAGTACTTC. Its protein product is CASRDPGTGHYEQYF.

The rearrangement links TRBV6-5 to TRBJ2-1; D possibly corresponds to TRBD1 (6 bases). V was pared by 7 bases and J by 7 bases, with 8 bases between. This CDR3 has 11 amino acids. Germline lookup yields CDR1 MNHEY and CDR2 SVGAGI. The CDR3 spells CASIRGNEQFF. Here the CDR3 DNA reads TGTGCCAGCATAAGGGGGAATGAGCAGTTCTTC.

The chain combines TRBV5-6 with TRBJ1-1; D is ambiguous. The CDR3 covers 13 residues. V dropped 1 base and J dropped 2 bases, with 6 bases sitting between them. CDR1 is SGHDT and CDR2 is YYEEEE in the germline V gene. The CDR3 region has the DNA TGTGCCAGCAGCTTGCCGCGAAACACTGAAGCTTTCTTT. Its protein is CASSLPRNTEAFF.

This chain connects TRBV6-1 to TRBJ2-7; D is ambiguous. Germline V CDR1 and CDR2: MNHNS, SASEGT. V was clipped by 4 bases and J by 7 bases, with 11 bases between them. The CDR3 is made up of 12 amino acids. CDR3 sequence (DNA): TGTGCCAGCAGTGCGGCGGCCCGAGAGCAGTACTTC. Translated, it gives CASSAAAREQYF.

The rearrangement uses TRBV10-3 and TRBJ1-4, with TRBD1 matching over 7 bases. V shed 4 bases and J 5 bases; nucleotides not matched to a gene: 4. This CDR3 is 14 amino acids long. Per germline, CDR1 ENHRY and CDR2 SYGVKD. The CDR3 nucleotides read TGTGCCATCAGTGGTGGGACAGTCAATGAAAAACTGTTTTTT. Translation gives CAISGGTVNEKLFF.

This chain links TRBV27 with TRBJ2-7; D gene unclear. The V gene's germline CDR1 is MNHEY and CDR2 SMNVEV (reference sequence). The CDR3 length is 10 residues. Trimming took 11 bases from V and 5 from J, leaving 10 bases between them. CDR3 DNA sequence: TGTGCCCCCCTCCCAGACGAGCAGTACTTC. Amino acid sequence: CAPLPDEQYF.

CDR3 nucleotides: TGTGCCAGCTCACCAAGGGACTCTGGGGAGCTGTTTTTT. Its protein product is CASSPRDSGELFF. This rearrangement joins TRBV18 to TRBJ2-2; D may be TRBD2 (6 bases). Trimming took off 2 bases at V and 8 bases at J, with 9 bases between the two ends. Germline lookup yields CDR1 KGHSH and CDR2 LQKENI. This CDR3 has 13 residues.

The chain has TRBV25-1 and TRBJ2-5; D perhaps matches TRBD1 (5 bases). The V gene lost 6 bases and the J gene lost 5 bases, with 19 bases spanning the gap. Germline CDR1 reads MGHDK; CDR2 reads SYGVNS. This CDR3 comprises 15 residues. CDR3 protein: CASSQAGLVQETQYF. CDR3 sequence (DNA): TGTGCCAGCAGCCAGGCAGGGCTCGTGCAGGAGACCCAGTACTTC.

The CDR3 reads CASSQDRRPEQFF. In DNA form, the CDR3 reads TGCGCCAGCAGCCAAGATAGGAGACCTGAGCAGTTCTTC. V and J are TRBV4-3 and TRBJ2-1; D gene ambiguous. Germline CDR1 and CDR2: LGHNA and YSLEER. CDR3 size: 13 residues. The V gene lost 0 bases and the J gene lost 9 bases, with 9 bases spanning the gap.

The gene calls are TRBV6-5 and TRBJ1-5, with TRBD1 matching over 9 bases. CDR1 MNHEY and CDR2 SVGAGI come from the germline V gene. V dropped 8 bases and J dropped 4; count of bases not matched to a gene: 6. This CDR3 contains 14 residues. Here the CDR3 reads CASDRQGGNQPQHF. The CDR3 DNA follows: TGTGCCAGCGATAGACAGGGGGGTAATCAGCCCCAGCATTTT.

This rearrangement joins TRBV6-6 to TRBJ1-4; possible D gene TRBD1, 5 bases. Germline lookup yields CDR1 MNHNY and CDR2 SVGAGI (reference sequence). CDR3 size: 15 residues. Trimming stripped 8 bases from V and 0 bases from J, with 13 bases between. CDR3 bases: TGTGCCAGCGGGGCAGCTATTGCAACTAATGAAAAACTGTTTTTT. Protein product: CASGAAIATNEKLFF.

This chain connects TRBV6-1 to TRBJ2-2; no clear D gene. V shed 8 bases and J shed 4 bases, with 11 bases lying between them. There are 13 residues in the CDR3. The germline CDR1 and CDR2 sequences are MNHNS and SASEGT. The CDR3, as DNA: TGTGCCAGCTATCGAGGCGGCACCGGGGAGCTGTTTTTT. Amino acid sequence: CASYRGGTGELFF.

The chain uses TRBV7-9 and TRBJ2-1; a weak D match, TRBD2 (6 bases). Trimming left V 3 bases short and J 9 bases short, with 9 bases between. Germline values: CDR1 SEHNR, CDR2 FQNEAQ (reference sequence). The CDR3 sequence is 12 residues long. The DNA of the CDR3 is TGTGCCAGCAGCTTGGAGGGAACTGAGCAGTTCTTC. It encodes CASSLEGTEQFF.

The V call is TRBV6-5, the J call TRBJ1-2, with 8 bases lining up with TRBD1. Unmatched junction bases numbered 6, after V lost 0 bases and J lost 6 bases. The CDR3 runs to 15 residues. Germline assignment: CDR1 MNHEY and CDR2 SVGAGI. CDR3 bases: TGTGCCAGCAGTTACTCCCCAGGACAGGGTGATGGCTACACCTTC. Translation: CASSYSPGQGDGYTF.

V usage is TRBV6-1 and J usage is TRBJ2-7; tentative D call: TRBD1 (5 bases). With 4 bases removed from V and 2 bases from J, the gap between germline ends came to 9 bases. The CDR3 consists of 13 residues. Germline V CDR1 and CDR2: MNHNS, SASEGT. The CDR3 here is CASSASRAYEQYF. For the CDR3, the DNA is TGTGCCAGCAGTGCCTCCAGGGCCTACGAGCAGTACTTC.

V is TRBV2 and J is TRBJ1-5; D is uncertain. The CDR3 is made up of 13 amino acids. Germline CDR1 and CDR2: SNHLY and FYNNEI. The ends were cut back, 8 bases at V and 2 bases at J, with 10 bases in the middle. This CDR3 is CASVEGGNQPQHF. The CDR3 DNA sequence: TGTGCCAGCGTAGAGGGCGGCAATCAGCCCCAGCATTTT.

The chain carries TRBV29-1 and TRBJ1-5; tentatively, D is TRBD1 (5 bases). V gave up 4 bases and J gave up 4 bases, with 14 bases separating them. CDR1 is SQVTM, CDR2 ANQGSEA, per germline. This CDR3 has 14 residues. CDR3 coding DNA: TGCAGCGTTGCAGTGGACACGGTTAATCAGCCCCAGCATTTT. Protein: CSVAVDTVNQPQHF.

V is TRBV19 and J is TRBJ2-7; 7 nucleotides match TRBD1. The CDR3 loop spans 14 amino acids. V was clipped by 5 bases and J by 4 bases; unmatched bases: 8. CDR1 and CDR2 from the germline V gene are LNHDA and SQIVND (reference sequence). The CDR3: CASSRQGTIYEQYF. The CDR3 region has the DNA TGTGCCAGTAGTCGACAGGGTACCATTTACGAGCAGTACTTC. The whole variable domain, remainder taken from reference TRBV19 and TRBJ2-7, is DGGITQSPKYLFRKEGQNVTLSCEQNLNHDAMYWYRQDPGQGLRLIYYSQIVNDFQKGDIAEGYSVSREKKESFPLTVTSAQKNPTAFYLCASSRQGTIYEQYFGPGTRLTVT.

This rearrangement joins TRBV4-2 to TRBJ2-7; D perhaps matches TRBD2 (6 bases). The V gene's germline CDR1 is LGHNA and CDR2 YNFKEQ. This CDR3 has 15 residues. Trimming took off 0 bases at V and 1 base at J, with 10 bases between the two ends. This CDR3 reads CASSQELAESYEQYF. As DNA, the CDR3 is TGTGCCAGCAGCCAAGAGTTAGCGGAATCCTACGAGCAGTACTTC.

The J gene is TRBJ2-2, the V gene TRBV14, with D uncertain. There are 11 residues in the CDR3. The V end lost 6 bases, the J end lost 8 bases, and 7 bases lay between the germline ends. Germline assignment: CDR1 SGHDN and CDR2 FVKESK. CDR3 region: CASSNIGELFF. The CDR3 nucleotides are TGTGCCAGCAGTAATATAGGGGAGCTGTTTTTT.

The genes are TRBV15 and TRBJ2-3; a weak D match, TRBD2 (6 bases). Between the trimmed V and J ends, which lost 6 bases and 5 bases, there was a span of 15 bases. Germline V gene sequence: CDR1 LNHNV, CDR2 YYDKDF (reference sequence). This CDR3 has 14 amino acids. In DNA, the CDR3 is TGTGCCACCAGTCCAGGGTGGGGGGAAGATACGCAGTATTTT. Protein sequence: CATSPGWGEDTQYF.

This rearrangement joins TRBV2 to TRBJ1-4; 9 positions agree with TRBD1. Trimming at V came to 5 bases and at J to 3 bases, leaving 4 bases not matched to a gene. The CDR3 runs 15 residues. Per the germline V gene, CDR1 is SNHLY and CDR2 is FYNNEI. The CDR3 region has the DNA TGTGCCAGCAGTCTCAGGACAGGGGCTAATGAAAAACTGTTTTTT. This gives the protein CASSLRTGANEKLFF.

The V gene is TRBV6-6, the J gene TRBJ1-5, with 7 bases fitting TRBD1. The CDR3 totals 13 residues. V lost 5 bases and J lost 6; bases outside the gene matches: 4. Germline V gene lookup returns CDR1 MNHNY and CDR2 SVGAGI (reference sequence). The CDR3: CASSKGAGQPQHF. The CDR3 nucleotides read TGTGCCAGCAGTAAGGGGGCGGGTCAGCCCCAGCATTTT.

This CDR3 is CASSASGGGQETQYF. For the CDR3, the DNA is TGCGCCAGCAGTGCAAGCGGGGGGGGGCAAGAGACCCAGTACTTC. This chain links TRBV10-1 with TRBJ2-5; TRBD2 aligns across 10 bases. Germline loops: CDR1 WNHNN, CDR2 SYGVQD (reference sequence). CDR3 length: 15 amino acids. The V and J ends lost 4 bases and 2 bases, in that order; junction bases with no gene match: 4.

In nucleotides, the CDR3 is TGTGCCTGGAGCGTCGGCAGGGGGAAGACCCAGTACTTC. It codes for CAWSVGRGKTQYF. This chain joins TRBV30 and TRBJ2-5, with TRBD1 matching 7 bases. Trimming cost V 3 bases and J 6 bases; bases outside gene matches: 7. Per the germline V gene, CDR1 is GTSNPN and CDR2 is SVGIG (reference sequence). The CDR3 totals 13 residues.

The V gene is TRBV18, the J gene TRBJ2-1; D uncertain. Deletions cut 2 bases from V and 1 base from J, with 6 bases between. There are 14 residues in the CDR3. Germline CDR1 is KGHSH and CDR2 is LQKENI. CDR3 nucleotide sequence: TGTGCCAGCTCACCAGGGCCTTCCTACAATGAGCAGTTCTTC. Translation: CASSPGPSYNEQFF.

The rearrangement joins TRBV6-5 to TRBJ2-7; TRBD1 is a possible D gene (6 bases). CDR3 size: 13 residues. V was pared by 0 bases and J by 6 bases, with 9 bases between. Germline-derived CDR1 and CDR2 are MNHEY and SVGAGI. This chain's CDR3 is CASSYSAGVEQYF. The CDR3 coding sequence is TGTGCCAGCAGTTACTCGGCAGGGGTCGAGCAGTACTTC.

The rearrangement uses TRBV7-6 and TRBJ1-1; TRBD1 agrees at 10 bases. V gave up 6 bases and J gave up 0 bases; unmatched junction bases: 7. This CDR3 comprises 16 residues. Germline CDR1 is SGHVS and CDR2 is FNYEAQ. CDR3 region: CASSLTGGAVNTEAFF. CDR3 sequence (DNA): TGTGCCAGCAGTTTGACAGGGGGCGCGGTGAACACTGAAGCTTTCTTT.

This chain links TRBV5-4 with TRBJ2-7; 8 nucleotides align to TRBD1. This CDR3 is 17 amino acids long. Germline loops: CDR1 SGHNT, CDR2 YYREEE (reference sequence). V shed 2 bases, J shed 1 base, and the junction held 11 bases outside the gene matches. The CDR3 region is CASSFRALQGVSYEQYF. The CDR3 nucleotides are TGTGCCAGCAGCTTTCGGGCGTTACAGGGGGTTTCCTACGAGCAGTACTTC.

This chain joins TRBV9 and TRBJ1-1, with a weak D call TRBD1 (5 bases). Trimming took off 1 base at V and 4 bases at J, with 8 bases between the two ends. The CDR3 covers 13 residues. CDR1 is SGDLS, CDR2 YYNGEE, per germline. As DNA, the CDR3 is TGTGCCAGCAGCGTAAAAGGGGTCACTGAAGCTTTCTTT. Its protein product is CASSVKGVTEAFF.

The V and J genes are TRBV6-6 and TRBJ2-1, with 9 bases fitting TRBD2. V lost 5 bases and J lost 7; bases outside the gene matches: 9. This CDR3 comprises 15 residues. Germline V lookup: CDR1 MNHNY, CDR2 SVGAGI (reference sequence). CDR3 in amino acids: CASSLGTSSGNEQFF. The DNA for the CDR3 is TGTGCCAGCAGTCTTGGGACTAGCTCTGGAAATGAGCAGTTCTTC.